These 3 T cell receptor beta chains share one sample of origin, sequenced in a study of T cells in Graves' hyperthyroidism and ophthalmopathy. What was amplified from RNA transcripts were TCR beta CDR3 regions. Carried out on the TCR CDR3, a first-round RT-PCR used the HTBI primer set. TCRdb fed the multiplex PCR reads into MiXCR, producing one record per CDR3 protein. The sample includes some 500,000 distinct CDR3 sequences, around 24% of them seen just once. Sequencing input: blood. The source of these receptors is a woman aged 25 to 39 with Graves' ophthalmopathy.

This chain links TRBV7-2 with TRBJ2-5; possible D gene TRBD1, 5 bases. Between the trimmed V and J ends, which lost 5 bases and 5 bases, there was a span of 12 bases. Germline loops: CDR1 SGHTA, CDR2 FQGNSA. This CDR3 is built from 13 residues. DNA for the CDR3: TGTGCCAGCAGCAGGGGATCGGACGAGACCCAGTACTTC. Amino acid sequence: CASSRGSDETQYF.

This clonotype was picked up many times. The chain joins TRBV9 to TRBJ1-1; D remains unclear. Germline assignment: CDR1 SGDLS and CDR2 YYNGEE. With 0 bases removed from V and 3 bases from J, the gap between germline ends came to 6 bases. The CDR3 loop spans 13 amino acids. The CDR3 loop is CASSVDLYTEAFF. The DNA of the CDR3 is TGTGCCAGCAGCGTAGATTTATACACTGAAGCTTTCTTT. The variable domain in full, with the rest retrieved from reference TRBV9 and TRBJ1-1, is DSGVTQTPKHLITATGQRVTLRCSPRSGDLSVYWYQQSLDQGLQFLIQYYNGEERAKGNILERFSAQQFPDLHSELNLSSLELGDSALYFCASSVDLYTEAFFGQGTRLTVV.

This rearrangement joins TRBV19 to TRBJ1-5; 8 nucleotides agree with TRBD1. Germline V CDR1 and CDR2: LNHDA, SQIVND (reference sequence). V shed 6 bases and J 4 bases; nucleotides not matched to a gene: 2. This CDR3 is built from 13 residues. CDR3 sequence: CASRDRENQPQHF. For the CDR3, the DNA is TGTGCCAGTAGGGACAGGGAGAATCAGCCCCAGCATTTT. The full variable domain, rest sourced from reference TRBV19 and TRBJ1-5, is DGGITQSPKYLFRKEGQNVTLSCEQNLNHDAMYWYRQDPGQGLRLIYYSQIVNDFQKGDIAEGYSVSREKKESFPLTVTSAQKNPTAFYLCASRDRENQPQHFGDGTRLSIL.